This is a list of T cell receptor beta chains from one sample in a study of OX40 agonist ivuxolimab in advanced cancers. Profiled with immunoSEQ multiplex PCR; TCRdb holds only in-frame clones, not every one. This table has approximately 82,000 clones, about 85% appearing once. The source material was CD4+ or CD8+ T cells sorted from blood, sampled in a trial of the OX40 agonist ivuxolimab. All receptors come from an adult with an advanced solid tumor such as melanoma, head and neck, liver or kidney cancer. CDR3s include the opening cysteine and the closing phenylalanine or tryptophan.

j_call v_call cdr3_aa
TRBJ1-1 TRBV18 CASSPRQNAEAFF
TRBJ1-4 TRBV4-1 CASSQDRGGRELFF
TRBJ1-4 TRBV2 CASSVFLLTTNEKLFF
TRBJ2-2 TRBV2 CASSGGSHTGELFF
TRBJ2-7 TRBV11-3 CASSRTRSSYEQYF
TRBJ1-2 TRBV7-9 CASSLEGGPNYGYTF
TRBJ2-7 TRBV7-2 CASSWGLAGSAEQYF
TRBJ1-2 TRBV18 CASSPGQDYGYTF
TRBJ2-7 TRBV30 CAWSGPGGNEQYF
TRBJ1-1 TRBV7-9 CASSFGGYTEAFF
TRBJ2-5 TRBV6-1 CASSEAGRGETQYF
TRBJ1-2 TRBV5-4 CASSLGQGVIYGYTF
TRBJ1-6 TRBV5-6 CASSLNRGRSPLHF
TRBJ1-5 TRBV5-1 CASSLDAYQPQHF
TRBJ1-1 TRBV10-1 CASSGGGSAEAFF
TRBJ1-2 TRBV27 CASSSGYGYTF
TRBJ2-6 TRBV2 CASRGQGSGANVLTF
TRBJ2-5 TRBV14 CASSQFRGDKETQYF
TRBJ1-1 TRBV6-5 CASSSFSGQGSTEAFF
TRBJ2-3 TRBV29-1 CSVEPGAGEDTQYF
TRBJ2-2 TRBV10-3 CAISEVGSGELFF
TRBJ1-1 TRBV30 CAWRVIGLRAFF
TRBJ1-1 TRBV9 CASSGQGWATEAFF
TRBJ1-2 TRBV4-1 CASSRGDRGNYGYTF
TRBJ1-1 TRBV10-3 CAISESALGETEAFF
TRBJ2-4 TRBV19 CASSTPWAKNIQYF
TRBJ1-1 TRBV5-1 CASRPEFMNTEAFF
TRBJ1-4 TRBV28 CASFSRGPEEKLFF
TRBJ2-3 TRBV18 CASSPPWGTSGEDTQYF
TRBJ2-2 TRBV7-9 CASSLRAGVSTGELFF
TRBJ2-1 TRBV9 CASSAAGRGAGWNEQFF
TRBJ2-7 TRBV5-5 CASSLREGYEQYF
TRBJ2-5 TRBV5-1 CASSSQGRGTQYF
TRBJ1-1 TRBV30 CALYRGDTEAFF
TRBJ1-4 TRBV4-1 CASSRAGGGEKLFF
TRBJ2-3 TRBV5-1 CASSPSGSTDTQYF
TRBJ1-1 TRBV6-5 CASSYHPRNTEAFF
TRBJ2-2 TRBV11-3 CASSSGADTGELFF
TRBJ2-5 TRBV29-1 CSVVAGGPSETQYF
TRBJ1-1 TRBV11-3 CASSHGGAGNTEAFF
TRBJ1-1 TRBV6-5 CASSETGQGDAFF